This is a list of T cell receptor beta chains from one sample in a study of OX40 agonist ivuxolimab in advanced cancers. TCRdb's table, derived via immunoSEQ multiplex PCR, lists solely in-frame clones and lacks some. The data contain roughly 120,000 clones, around nine tenths of them singletons. The sample here was CD4+ or CD8+ T cells sorted from blood, taken in a trial of the OX40 agonist ivuxolimab. The receptors stem from an adult with an advanced solid tumor such as melanoma, head and neck, liver or kidney cancer. Both conserved end residues are part of each CDR3. The order of the fields is V gene, J gene, D gene, clone size, CDR3 protein, CDR3 DNA. A D gene is named only where the DNA matches it firmly. Some rows have no size entry. The others give once, few or many, or a class for an expanded clone.

TRBV7-2	TRBJ1-1	TRBD1	-	CASSLRTGNTEAFF	TGTGCCAGCAGCCTACGGACAGGGAACACTGAAGCTTTCTTT
TRBV5-4	TRBJ2-7	-	-	CASSSRPRGSVYEQYF	TGTGCCAGCAGCTCACGCCCACGGGGGTCTGTTTACGAGCAGTACTTC
TRBV6-4	TRBJ1-2	-	once	CASSVRSGSGYTF	TGTGCCAGCAGTGTACGCTCAGGGAGCGGCTACACCTTC
TRBV19	TRBJ2-7	-	-	CASSMDVSYEQYF	TGTGCCAGTAGTATGGACGTCTCCTACGAGCAGTACTTC
TRBV5-6	TRBJ1-1	TRBD1	-	CASSSLTGENTEAFF	TGTGCCAGCAGCTCCCTGACAGGGGAGAACACTGAAGCTTTCTTT
TRBV9	TRBJ2-1	TRBD2	-	CASSAPGLASGEQFF	TGTGCCAGCAGCGCCCCTGGACTAGCTAGTGGTGAGCAGTTCTTC
TRBV6-1	TRBJ2-1	-	-	CASSPAWYQFF	TGTGCCAGCAGTCCGGCTTGGTATCAGTTCTTC
TRBV7-2	TRBJ2-1	-	few	CASSWGRSDNEQFF	TGTGCCAGCAGTTGGGGACGGTCGGACAATGAGCAGTTCTTC
TRBV6-6	TRBJ1-1	-	-	CASSYGRNTEAFF	TGTGCCAGCAGTTACGGCAGGAACACTGAAGCTTTCTTT
TRBV30	TRBJ1-5	-	-	CAWSRLNSNQPQHF	TGTGCCTGGAGTCGACTCAATAGCAATCAGCCCCAGCATTTT
TRBV19	TRBJ1-1	TRBD1	-	CASSTGYNRGQEAFF	TGTGCCAGTAGTACCGGGTACAACAGGGGGCAGGAGGCTTTCTTT
TRBV15	TRBJ1-4	TRBD1	-	CATGQGISNEKLFF	TGTGCCACCGGACAGGGGATTTCTAATGAAAAACTGTTTTTT
TRBV4-3	TRBJ1-4	-	-	CASSQAPRGEGEKLFF	TGCGCCAGCAGCCAAGCTCCGCGGGGAGAAGGTGAAAAACTGTTTTTT
TRBV28	TRBJ2-3	TRBD2	-	CASSRTSGFTDTQYF	TGTGCCAGCAGTCGGACTAGCGGTTTCACAGATACGCAGTATTTT
TRBV5-1	TRBJ2-1	-	-	CASSSDGSSYNEQFF	TGCGCCAGCAGTTCCGACGGGAGCTCCTACAATGAGCAGTTCTTC
TRBV5-4	TRBJ1-3	TRBD1	-	CASSSPTGGNTIYF	TGTGCCAGCAGCTCCCCGACAGGGGGAAACACCATATATTTT
TRBV28	TRBJ2-7	-	once	CASSLGARGLREQYF	TGTGCCAGCAGTTTAGGGGCTCGGGGGCTGCGAGAGCAGTACTTC
TRBV6-4	TRBJ2-1	TRBD1	-	CASSVGTVNNEQFF	TGTGCCAGCAGTGTCGGGACAGTCAACAATGAGCAGTTCTTC
TRBV6-1	TRBJ2-7	-	-	CASSPTQSSYEQYF	TGTGCCAGCAGCCCTACCCAGAGCTCCTACGAGCAGTACTTC
TRBV7-9	TRBJ2-1	-	-	CASSLSEYNEQFF	TGTGCCAGCAGCTTATCCGAGTACAATGAGCAGTTCTTC
TRBV4-1	TRBJ2-2	TRBD2	-	CASSQEWTSGSRDGELFF	TGCGCCAGCAGCCAAGAATGGACTAGCGGGAGTAGGGACGGGGAGCTGTTTTTT
TRBV9	TRBJ2-5	TRBD1	once	CASSPGQGAETQYF	TGTGCCAGCAGCCCAGGACAGGGGGCAGAGACCCAGTACTTC
TRBV28	TRBJ1-2	TRBD1	-	CASSFGQGARGYTF	TGTGCCAGCAGTTTCGGACAGGGGGCACGGGGCTACACCTTC
TRBV19	TRBJ2-6	TRBD1	-	CASRRQGADSGANVLTF	TGTGCCAGTAGGAGACAGGGGGCAGATTCTGGGGCCAACGTCCTGACTTTC
TRBV6-5	TRBJ2-1	TRBD2	-	CASSTSGVLNEQFF	TGTGCCAGCAGCACTAGCGGTGTCTTAAATGAGCAGTTCTTC
TRBV19	TRBJ1-1	-	-	CASMTRDTEAFF	TGTGCCAGTATGACGAGGGACACTGAAGCTTTCTTT
TRBV5-1	TRBJ1-4	-	-	CASSLMGNEKLFF	TGCGCCAGCAGCTTGATGGGGAATGAAAAACTGTTTTTT
TRBV7-3	TRBJ1-5	-	-	CASSFGGGPINQPQHF	TGTGCCAGCAGCTTCGGAGGGGGGCCGATAAATCAGCCCCAGCATTTT
TRBV4-1	TRBJ2-7	-	-	CASSQGYQGNEQYF	TGCGCCAGCAGCCAGGGATACCAGGGTAACGAGCAGTACTTC
TRBV30	TRBJ2-1	-	-	CAWIALGNEQFF	TGTGCCTGGATAGCTTTGGGCAATGAGCAGTTCTTC
TRBV6-5	TRBJ1-2	TRBD1	-	CASSYLNRGRGYGYTF	TGTGCCAGCAGTTACCTTAACAGGGGGCGAGGCTATGGCTACACCTTC
TRBV5-6	TRBJ2-7	-	-	CASSLNEEQYF	TGTGCCAGCAGCTTGAACGAAGAGCAGTACTTC
TRBV21-1	TRBJ2-1	-	-	CASSKGGREQFF	TGTGCCAGCAGCAAAGGAGGGAGGGAGCAGTTCTTC
TRBV9	TRBJ2-1	-	-	CASSVGGNNEQFF	TGTGCCAGCAGCGTAGGGGGAAACAATGAGCAGTTCTTC
TRBV7-9	TRBJ1-1	TRBD1	-	CASSWTGLRTEAFF	TGTGCCAGCAGCTGGACAGGGTTGAGGACTGAAGCTTTCTTT
TRBV14	TRBJ2-3	TRBD1	once	CASSRTPGQGTDTQYF	TGTGCCAGCAGCCGGACACCGGGACAGGGCACAGATACGCAGTATTTT
TRBV7-8	TRBJ2-5	TRBD1	-	CASSLGGQWVGETQYF	TGTGCCAGCAGCTTAGGGGGACAGTGGGTTGGAGAGACCCAGTACTTC
TRBV28	TRBJ2-7	-	-	CASSPPSYEQYF	TGTGCCAGCAGTCCCCCCTCCTACGAGCAGTACTTC
TRBV5-6	TRBJ2-2	TRBD1	-	CASSSGTGTSGELFF	TGTGCCAGCAGCTCAGGGACAGGGACGTCCGGGGAGCTGTTTTTT
TRBV2	TRBJ1-2	-	-	CASSEAEGGGGYTF	TGTGCCAGCAGTGAAGCGGAGGGTGGAGGCGGCTACACCTTC
TRBV7-2	TRBJ1-4	-	-	CASSVPNEKLFF	TGTGCCAGCAGCGTACCAAATGAAAAACTGTTTTTT
TRBV15	TRBJ1-2	-	-	CATSRDTSVGRGYTF	TGTGCCACCAGCAGAGATACGTCAGTAGGAAGGGGCTACACCTTC
TRBV30	TRBJ1-6	-	-	CAWTSSYNSPLHF	TGTGCCTGGACAAGCTCCTATAATTCACCCCTCCACTTT
TRBV30	TRBJ1-6	-	-	CAWSVLGSLGSPLHF	TGTGCCTGGAGTGTACTCGGTAGTCTTGGTTCACCCCTCCACTTT
TRBV7-9	TRBJ2-3	TRBD2	-	CASSFPRTSGDTDTQYF	TGTGCCAGCAGCTTCCCCCGGACTAGCGGAGACACAGATACGCAGTATTTT
TRBV11-3	TRBJ2-3	TRBD2	-	CASSLGLADTDTQYF	TGTGCCAGCAGCTTAGGACTAGCGGACACAGATACGCAGTATTTT
TRBV10-3	TRBJ1-1	-	-	CAISEDTGGPGNTEAFF	TGTGCCATCAGTGAGGATACAGGCGGTCCGGGGAACACTGAAGCTTTCTTT